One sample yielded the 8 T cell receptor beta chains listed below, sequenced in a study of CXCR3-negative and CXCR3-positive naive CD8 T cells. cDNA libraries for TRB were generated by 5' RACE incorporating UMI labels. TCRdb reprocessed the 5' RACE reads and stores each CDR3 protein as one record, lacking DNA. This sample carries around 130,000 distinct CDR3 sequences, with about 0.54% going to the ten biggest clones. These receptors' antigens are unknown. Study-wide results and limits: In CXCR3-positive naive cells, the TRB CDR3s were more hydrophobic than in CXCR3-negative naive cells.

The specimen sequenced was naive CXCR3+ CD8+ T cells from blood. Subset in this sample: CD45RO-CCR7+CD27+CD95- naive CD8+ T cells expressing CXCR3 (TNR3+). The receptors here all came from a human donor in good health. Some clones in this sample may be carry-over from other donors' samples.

CDR3 sequence: CASSVGSGGGNTIYF. This chain links TRBV9 with TRBJ1-3. The CDR3 runs to 15 residues. The germline gives CDR1 SGDLS, CDR2 YYNGEE.

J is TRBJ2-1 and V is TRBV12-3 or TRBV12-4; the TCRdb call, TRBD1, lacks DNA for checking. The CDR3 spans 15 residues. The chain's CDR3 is CASSASGGRGNEQFF.

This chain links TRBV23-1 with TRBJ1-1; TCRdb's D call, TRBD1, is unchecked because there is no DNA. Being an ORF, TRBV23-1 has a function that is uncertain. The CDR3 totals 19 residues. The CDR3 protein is CASSQSTAVAGQVNTEAFF.

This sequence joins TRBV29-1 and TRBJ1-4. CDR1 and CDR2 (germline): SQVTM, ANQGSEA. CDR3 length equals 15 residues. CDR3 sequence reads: CSVAGNTLTNEKLFF.

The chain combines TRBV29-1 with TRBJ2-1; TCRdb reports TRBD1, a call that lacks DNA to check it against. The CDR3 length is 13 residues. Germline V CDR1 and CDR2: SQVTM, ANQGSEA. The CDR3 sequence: CSVDGTPFDEQFF.

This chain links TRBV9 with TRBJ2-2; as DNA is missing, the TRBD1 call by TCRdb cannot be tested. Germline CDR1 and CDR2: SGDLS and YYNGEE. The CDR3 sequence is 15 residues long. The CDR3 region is CASSDTGSYTGELFF.

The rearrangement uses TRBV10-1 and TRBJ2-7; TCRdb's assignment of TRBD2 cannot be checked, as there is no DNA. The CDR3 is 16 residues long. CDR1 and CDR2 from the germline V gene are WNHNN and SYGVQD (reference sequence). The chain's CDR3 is CASSESSGERSYEQYF.

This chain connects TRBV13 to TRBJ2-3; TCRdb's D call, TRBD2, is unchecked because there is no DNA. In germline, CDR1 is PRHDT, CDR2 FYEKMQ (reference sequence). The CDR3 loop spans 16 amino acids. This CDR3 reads CASSLERGGPTDTQYF.